Presented here are 5 T cell receptor beta chains from one specimen sequenced in a study of blood T cell repertoires in COVID-19. The data were produced by immunoSEQ multiplex PCR, yet TCRdb's version contains in-frame clones alone and is incomplete. The sample shows roughly 71,000 clones, 75% to 90% of them seen only once. The specimen sequenced was peripheral blood. The receptors come from an elderly woman with acute or convalescent COVID-19.

V gene TRBV9 combines with J gene TRBJ1-1, with unresolved D. V lost 4 bases to trimming and J lost 3 bases, with 7 bases between them. The CDR3 has 12 residues. Germline V lookup: CDR1 SGDLS, CDR2 YYNGEE. The CDR3 DNA follows: TGTGCCAGCAGCCCACAAGACACTGAAGCTTTCTTT. Translated, it gives CASSPQDTEAFF.

The chain links TRBV18 to TRBJ1-4; D might be TRBD1 (5 bases). The CDR3 loop spans 16 amino acids. Germline V gene sequence: CDR1 KGHSH, CDR2 LQKENI. V was pared by 4 bases and J by 5 bases, with 17 bases between. DNA for the CDR3: TGTGCCAGCTCACTAAATCAGGGAAGATGGAATGAAAAACTGTTTTTT. This sequence encodes CASSLNQGRWNEKLFF.

This sequence joins TRBV5-1 and TRBJ2-5; 11 bases align to TRBD2. V dropped 4 bases and J dropped 9; count of bases not matched to a gene: 11. From germline, CDR1 is SGHRS and CDR2 YFSETQ. This CDR3 is built from 15 residues. CDR3 residues: CASSPGTSGPGAQYF. CDR3 nucleotides: TGCGCCAGCAGCCCTGGGACTAGCGGTCCAGGGGCCCAGTACTTC. Using reference TRBV5-1 and TRBJ2-5 for the parts outside the CDR3, the full variable domain is KAGVTQTPRYLIKTRGQQVTLSCSPISGHRSVSWYQQTPGQGLQFLFEYFSETQRNKGNFPGRFSGRQFSNSRSEMNVSTLELGDSALYLCASSPGTSGPGAQYFGPGTRLLVL.

The chain links TRBV3-1 (or the pseudogene TRBV3-2) to TRBJ2-7, with 12 bases matching TRBD1. The CDR3 covers 16 residues. After removal of 1 base from V and 5 bases from J, the junction contained 6 bases not matched to a gene. Per the germline V gene, CDR1 is LGHDT and CDR2 is YNNKEL (reference sequence). The CDR3 nucleotides are TGTGCCAGCAGCCAAGCCCCTGGGACAGGGGGCGACGAGCAGTACTTC. It encodes CASSQAPGTGGDEQYF.

This chain uses TRBV29-1 with TRBJ2-3; 11 nucleotides agree with TRBD2. The CDR3 covers 14 residues. Germline lookup yields CDR1 SQVTM and CDR2 ANQGSEA. Trimming took 4 bases from V and 4 from J; bases not matched to a gene: 4. The CDR3 here is CSVALAGVSDTQYF. The CDR3 nucleotides read TGCAGCGTTGCACTAGCGGGAGTATCAGATACGCAGTATTTT.